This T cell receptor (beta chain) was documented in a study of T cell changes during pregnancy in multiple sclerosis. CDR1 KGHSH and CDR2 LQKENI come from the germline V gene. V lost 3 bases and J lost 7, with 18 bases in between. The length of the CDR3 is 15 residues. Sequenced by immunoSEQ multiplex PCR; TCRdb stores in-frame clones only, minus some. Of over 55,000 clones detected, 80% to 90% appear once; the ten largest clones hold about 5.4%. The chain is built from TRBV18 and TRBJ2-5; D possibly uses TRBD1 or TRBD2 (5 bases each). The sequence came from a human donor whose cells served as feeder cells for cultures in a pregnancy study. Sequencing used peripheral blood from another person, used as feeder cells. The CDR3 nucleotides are TGTGCCAGCTCACCCTCAAGCCGGGACGGTTGGACCCAGTACTTC. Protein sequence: CASSPSSRDGWTQYF.